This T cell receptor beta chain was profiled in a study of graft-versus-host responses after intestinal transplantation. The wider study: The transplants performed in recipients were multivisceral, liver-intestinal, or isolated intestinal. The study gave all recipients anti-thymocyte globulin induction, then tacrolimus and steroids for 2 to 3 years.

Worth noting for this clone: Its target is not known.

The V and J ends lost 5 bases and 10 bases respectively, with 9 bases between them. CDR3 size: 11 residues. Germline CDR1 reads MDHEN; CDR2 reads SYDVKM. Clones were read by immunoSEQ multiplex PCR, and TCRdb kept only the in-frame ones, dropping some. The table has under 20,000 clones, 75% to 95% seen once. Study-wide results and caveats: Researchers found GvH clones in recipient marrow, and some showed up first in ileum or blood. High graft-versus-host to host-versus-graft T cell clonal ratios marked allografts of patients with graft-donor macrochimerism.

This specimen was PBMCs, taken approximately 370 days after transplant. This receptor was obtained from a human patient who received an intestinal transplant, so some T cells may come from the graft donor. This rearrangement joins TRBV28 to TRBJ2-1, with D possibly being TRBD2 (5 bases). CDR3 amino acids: CASSPKREQFF. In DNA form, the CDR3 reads TGTGCCAGCAGTCCTAAGCGGGAGCAGTTCTTC.